These 6 T cell receptor beta chains were sequenced from one sample in a study of CD8+ T cells in alopecia areata. The sequencing template was cDNA reverse transcribed from extracted RNA. Sequencing was performed with immunoSEQ multiplex PCR; in TCRdb, only in-frame clones are kept and a portion is missing. Of 34,000 or so clones in the sample, 45% to 60% were seen once. The sequenced sample was NKG2D-high CD8+ T cells sorted from blood. The receptors originated from a human donor with alopecia areata.

The V call is TRBV27, the J call TRBJ2-1; D perhaps matches TRBD1 (6 bases). This CDR3 spans 10 amino acids. CDR1 is MNHEY and CDR2 is SMNVEV in the germline V gene (reference sequence). V lost 7 bases and J lost 10, with 8 bases in between. The chain's CDR3 is CASIGQEQFF. CDR3 coding DNA: TGTGCCAGCATAGGACAGGAGCAGTTCTTC.

V and J are TRBV5-5 and TRBJ2-5; a weak D match, TRBD2 (5 bases). Germline V gene data show CDR1 as SGHKS and CDR2 as YYEKEE (reference sequence). The V end lost 2 bases, the J end lost 4 bases, and 12 bases lay between the germline ends. The CDR3 is made up of 14 amino acids. The CDR3 coding sequence is TGTGCCAGCAGCTTCGGGCTAGCAGGAGAGACCCAGTACTTC. Protein product: CASSFGLAGETQYF.

There are a few counts of this clone. This sequence joins TRBV14 and TRBJ2-2, with D perhaps matching TRBD2 (5 bases). Germline V gene data show CDR1 as SGHDN and CDR2 as FVKESK. Trimming took off 3 bases at V and 5 bases at J, with 7 bases between the two ends. The CDR3 totals 13 residues. CDR3 amino acids: CASSHEGTGELFF. CDR3 DNA: TGTGCCAGCAGCCATGAGGGTACCGGGGAGCTGTTTTTT.

The DNA for the CDR3 is TGTGCCAGCAATGCGGGAGGGCATACGTACCAAGAGACCCAGTACTTC. This codes for CASNAGGHTYQETQYF. The chain carries TRBV28 and TRBJ2-5, with 9 nucleotides matching TRBD2. The CDR3 contains 16 residues. Germline assignment: CDR1 MDHEN and CDR2 SYDVKM. J was trimmed by 0 bases and V by 7 bases; bases with no gene match: 9.

This clone has more than one count but fewer than ten. The chain recombines TRBV19 with TRBJ2-2; 7 positions match TRBD1. Germline CDR1 is LNHDA and CDR2 is SQIVND (reference sequence). CDR3 length: 14 amino acids. J gave up 6 bases and V 6 bases, and 7 bases lay outside the gene matches. CDR3 loop: CASSPGQWAGELFF. In DNA, the CDR3 is TGTGCCAGTAGCCCGGGACAGTGGGCCGGGGAGCTGTTTTTT. The variable domain in full, with the rest retrieved from reference TRBV19 and TRBJ2-2, is DGGITQSPKYLFRKEGQNVTLSCEQNLNHDAMYWYRQDPGQGLRLIYYSQIVNDFQKGDIAEGYSVSREKKESFPLTVTSAQKNPTAFYLCASSPGQWAGELFFGEGSRLTVL.

The chain uses TRBV6-5 and TRBJ2-1; D is perhaps TRBD1 (6 bases). The CDR3 consists of 15 residues. V was shortened by 4 bases and J by 6 bases, with 16 bases between the two germline ends. Per the germline V gene, CDR1 is MNHEY and CDR2 is SVGAGI. The CDR3, as DNA: TGTGCCAGCAGTTCTCGGGACACCCCTTTCAATGAGCAGTTCTTC. It is translated as CASSSRDTPFNEQFF.